The rows below give T cell receptor beta chains drawn from one sample of a study of blood T cells in healthy people across ages. TCRdb itself ran the 5' RACE reads through MiXCR, one entry per CDR3 protein. This table holds roughly 900,000 distinct CDR3 sequences, 40% to 60% found once. Sequenced: blood. The receptor set was obtained from a man aged 30-40 years in good health. Both conserved end residues are part of each CDR3. The order of the fields is J gene, clone size, V gene, D gene, CDR3 protein, CDR3 DNA. D genes are given only for firm matches. Size is stated for part of the rows, as once, few or many counts, or as a class when the clone is expanded.

>TRBJ1-1|-|TRBV3-1|TRBD1
CASSHGLRGQGENTEAFF
TGTGCCAGCAGCCACGGTCTACGAGGACAGGGCGAGAACACTGAGGCTTTCTTT
>TRBJ2-1|-|TRBV11-3|TRBD2
CASSLASAGGPSEQFF
TGTGCCAGCAGCTTAGCCTCTGCGGGGGGGCCTAGTGAGCAGTTCTTC
>TRBJ2-2|-|TRBV18|-
CASSPKAILANTGELFF
TGTGCCAGCTCACCAAAAGCTATACTGGCGAACACCGGGGAGCTGTTTTTT
>TRBJ1-2|many|TRBV27|-
CASSLIGDPTNYGYTF
TGTGCCAGCAGTTTAATAGGGGACCCCACAAACTATGGCTACACCTTC
>TRBJ2-3|many|TRBV20-1|TRBD1
CSANPGQGAIHTQYF
TGCAGTGCTAACCCGGGACAGGGGGCTATCCATACGCAGTATTTT
>TRBJ2-1|-|TRBV10-3|TRBD2
CAISWTSGGKRSYNEQFF
TGTGCCATCAGCTGGACTAGCGGGGGGAAACGCTCCTACAATGAGCAGTTCTTC
>TRBJ1-5|-|TRBV27|-
CASSLSRQYSNQPQHF
TGTGCCAGCAGTTTAAGCAGACAGTATAGCAATCAGCCCCAGCATTTT
>TRBJ1-6|few|TRBV4-3|-
CASSQELRGTSPLHF
TGCGCCAGCAGCCAAGAGTTGAGGGGGACATCACCCCTCCACTTT
>TRBJ2-7|-|TRBV11-1|TRBD1
CASGPASGTVNFYEQYF
TGTGCCAGCGGCCCAGCATCCGGGACAGTCAACTTCTACGAGCAGTACTTC
>TRBJ2-1|few|TRBV4-1|TRBD2
CASSQGVLAGGYEQFF
TGCGCCAGCAGCCAAGGCGTACTAGCGGGGGGATATGAGCAGTTCTTC
>TRBJ2-4|-|TRBV28|-
CASSTSPMNIQYF
TGTGCCAGCAGTACGTCCCCTATGAACATTCAGTACTTC
>TRBJ2-7|-|TRBV4-1|-
CASSQDWGRGPPAYEQYF
TGCGCCAGCAGCCAAGATTGGGGCAGGGGTCCTCCTGCCTACGAGCAGTACTTC
>TRBJ2-1|few|TRBV2|-
CASTLDGTLPNEQFF
TGTGCCAGCACCCTGGACGGAACCCTACCCAATGAGCAGTTCTTC
>TRBJ2-7|-|TRBV6-1|TRBD2
CASSGTSEDEQYF
TGTGCCAGCAGTGGGACTAGCGAAGACGAGCAGTACTTC
>TRBJ2-2|-|TRBV5-6|-
CASSLRGYVAGELFF
TGTGCCAGCAGCTTAAGGGGTTATGTCGCCGGGGAGCTGTTTTTT
>TRBJ1-1|-|TRBV5-1|-
CASSPLVQSNTEAFF
TGCGCCAGCAGTCCCCTCGTACAGTCGAACACCGAAGCTTTCTTT
>TRBJ2-7|-|TRBV13|-
CASSLFGTSNSYEQYF
TGTGCCAGCAGCTTATTCGGGACATCGAATTCCTACGAGCAGTACTTC
>TRBJ2-3|many|TRBV12-3/TRBV12-4|-
CASRFSTDTQYF
TGCGCCAGCAGGTTTAGCACAGATACGCAGTATTTT
>TRBJ2-4|-|TRBV5-1|TRBD1
CASRPVTGARDIQYF
TGCGCCAGCAGACCAGTTACAGGGGCGAGGGACATTCAGTACTTC
>TRBJ2-3|-|TRBV2|-
CASTDFTDTQYF
TGTGCCAGCACCGACTTCACAGATACGCAGTATTTT
>TRBJ1-2|-|TRBV2|-
CASRGVSGYTF
TGTGCCAGCAGGGGAGTGTCGGGCTACACCTTC
>TRBJ1-2|few|TRBV5-1|TRBD1
CASSSGDRDVYGYTF
TGCGCCAGCAGCTCAGGGGACAGGGACGTCTATGGCTACACCTTC
>TRBJ2-7|-|TRBV7-2|-
CASSLIQGTSYEQYF
TGTGCCAGCAGCTTAATCCAAGGGACCTCCTACGAGCAGTACTTC
>TRBJ2-7|many|TRBV29-1|-
CSARTISYEQYF
TGCAGCGCTCGTACGATTTCCTACGAGCAGTACTTC
>TRBJ1-1|-|TRBV7-3|-
CASSPHGGNTEAFF
TGTGCCAGCAGCCCCCACGGGGGGAACACTGAAGCTTTCTTT
>TRBJ2-1|-|TRBV6-5|TRBD1
CASRKTGPQSYGQFF
TGTGCCAGCAGGAAGACAGGGCCACAGTCTTATGGGCAGTTCTTC
>TRBJ2-3|-|TRBV28|TRBD1
CASKGGFGTDTQYF
TGTGCCAGCAAAGGGGGCTTTGGCACAGATACGCAGTATTTT
>TRBJ2-1|-|TRBV5-6|-
CASSPLFPDKEQFF
TGTGCCAGCAGCCCCTTATTCCCAGACAAGGAGCAGTTCTTC
>TRBJ2-5|many|TRBV7-8|-
CASSLGGGRETQYF
TGTGCCAGCAGCTTGGGAGGGGGACGAGAGACCCAGTACTTC
>TRBJ2-1|-|TRBV10-3|-
CAISGSGKVGNEQFF
TGTGCCATCAGTGGTTCGGGTAAGGTTGGAAATGAGCAGTTCTTC
>TRBJ2-1|few|TRBV5-1|TRBD2
CASSPPGLAGDEQFF
TGCGCCAGCAGCCCCCCGGGACTAGCGGGGGACGAGCAGTTCTTC
>TRBJ1-1|-|TRBV5-1|-
CASSLNGGYGTEAFF
TGCGCCAGCAGTCTGAATGGGGGTTATGGCACTGAAGCTTTCTTT
>TRBJ2-5|many|TRBV4-1|TRBD1
CASSQPDRVGETQYF
TGCGCCAGCAGCCAACCGGACAGGGTCGGAGAGACCCAGTACTTC
>TRBJ2-5|once|TRBV25-1|TRBD1
CASSESQGTGQETQYF
TGTGCCAGCAGTGAATCTCAAGGGACAGGCCAAGAGACCCAGTACTTC
>TRBJ2-1|-|TRBV12-3/TRBV12-4|-
CASSVRDYEQFF
TGTGCCAGCAGTGTCCGGGACTATGAGCAGTTCTTC
>TRBJ2-1|once|TRBV9|TRBD2
CASSVGLAGGSYNEQLF
TGTGCCAGCAGCGTAGGGCTAGCGGGGGGGTCCTACAATGAGCAGCTCTTC
>TRBJ1-1|few|TRBV3-1|-
CASSPLGLPGTEAFF
TGTGCCAGCAGCCCGTTGGGACTTCCCGGCACTGAAGCTTTCTTT
>TRBJ2-3|-|TRBV4-1|TRBD2
CASSQGEGNADTQYF
TGCGCCAGCAGCCAAGGGGAGGGGAACGCAGATACGCAGTATTTT
>TRBJ2-1|-|TRBV12-3/TRBV12-4|-
CASLLAGSYNEQFF
TGTGCCAGTTTACTTGCGGGCTCCTACAATGAGCAGTTCTTC
>TRBJ2-5|-|TRBV14|-
CASSQGVSLWQYF
TGTGCCAGCAGCCAAGGCGTCTCGTTATGGCAGTACTTC
>TRBJ2-7|-|TRBV13|-
CASSLSWVKDEQYF
TGTGCCAGCAGCTTAAGTTGGGTTAAAGACGAGCAGTACTTC
>TRBJ2-3|-|TRBV4-2|TRBD2
CASSQESSGRFGGTQYF
TGTGCCAGCAGCCAAGAATCTAGCGGGAGATTCGGGGGTACGCAGTATTTT
>TRBJ2-1|few|TRBV10-3|-
CAIAAGLAENEQFF
TGTGCCATCGCTGCCGGGCTAGCAGAGAATGAGCAGTTCTTC
>TRBJ2-5|-|TRBV30|TRBD2
CAWMISGALQETQYF
TGTGCCTGGATGATTAGCGGGGCCCTCCAAGAGACCCAGTACTTC
>TRBJ2-7|-|TRBV29-1|-
CSVGQQGSPYEQYF
TGCAGCGTTGGACAACAGGGTAGCCCCTACGAGCAGTACTTC
>TRBJ2-3|-|TRBV7-3|-
CASSLFGISTDTQYF
TGTGCCAGCAGCTTATTCGGGATATCCACAGATACGCAGTATTTT
>TRBJ2-3|-|TRBV5-1|TRBD2
CASSSDGGSDTQYF
TGCGCCAGCAGCTCTGACGGGGGGTCAGATACGCAGTATTTT
>TRBJ2-3|few|TRBV4-3|-
CASSQVEATDTQYF
TGCGCCAGCAGCCAAGTGGAGGCCACAGATACGCAGTATTTT
>TRBJ1-2|-|TRBV7-6|TRBD1
CASSLGTGGIQGYTF
TGTGCCAGCAGCTTAGGGACAGGGGGCATACAGGGCTACACCTTC
>TRBJ2-7|-|TRBV29-1|-
CSVMEADAYEQYF
TGCAGCGTTATGGAGGCAGACGCCTACGAGCAGTACTTC
>TRBJ2-1|-|TRBV11-1|TRBD1
CASSLGGTGVHNEQFF
TGTGCCAGCAGCTTAGGGGGGACAGGGGTCCACAATGAGCAGTTCTTC
>TRBJ2-7|-|TRBV7-3|TRBD2
CASSFLAGYYNEQYF
TGTGCCAGCAGCTTCTTAGCGGGGTATTACAATGAGCAGTACTTC
>TRBJ2-1|few|TRBV28|-
CASSLGQYEQFF
TGTGCCAGCAGTCTAGGACAGTATGAGCAGTTCTTC
>TRBJ2-3|many|TRBV7-9|TRBD1
CASSPGQGRTDTQYF
TGTGCCAGCAGCCCGGGACAGGGCAGGACAGATACGCAGTATTTT